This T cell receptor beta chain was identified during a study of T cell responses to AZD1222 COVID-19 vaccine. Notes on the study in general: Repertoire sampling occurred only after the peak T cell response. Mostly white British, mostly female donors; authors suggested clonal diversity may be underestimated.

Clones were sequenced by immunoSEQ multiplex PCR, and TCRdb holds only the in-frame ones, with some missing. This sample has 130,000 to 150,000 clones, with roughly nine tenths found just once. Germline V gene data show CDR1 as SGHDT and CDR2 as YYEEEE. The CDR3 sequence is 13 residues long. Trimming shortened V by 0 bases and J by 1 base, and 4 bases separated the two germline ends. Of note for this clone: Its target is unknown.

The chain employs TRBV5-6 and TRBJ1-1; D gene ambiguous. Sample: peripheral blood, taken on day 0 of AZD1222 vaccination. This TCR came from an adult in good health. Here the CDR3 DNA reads TGTGCCAGCAGCTTGGCAGGGAACACTGAAGCTTTCTTT. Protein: CASSLAGNTEAFF.